This T cell receptor beta chain is drawn from a study of blood T cells in healthy people across ages (dated by TCRdb to between 2014 and 2017). In terms of the full investigation: In model experiments, template switching captured roughly one uniquely barcoded TCR beta cDNA molecule for every two T cells. The study analyzed two additional independent replicas of 1 million unique cDNA reads from the same blood draw for two donors, one aged 18 to 29 and one aged 80 or older. The donors were divided into four age groups: young (average around 15 years), middle-aged (approximately 42), aged (approximately 59) and long-lived (more than 75). To avoid experimental bias, donors of different ages were randomly spread across the sequencing lanes. The study measured age-related changes in TCR beta repertoire diversity using deep sequencing normalized with unique cDNA molecular identifiers.

The 39 donors, aged 6 to 90 years, were systemically healthy Caucasian individuals from Russia. Each donor gave about 9.2 milliliters of peripheral blood, drawn into EDTA-treated Vacutainer tubes. Ficoll-Paque density-gradient centrifugation was used to isolate PBMCs, with at least 7 million per sample. Total RNA, at least 5 micrograms per sample, was extracted from PBMCs with Trizol reagent. For every donor, flow cytometry on a PBMC aliquot measured the percentage of naive CD45RAhigh/CD27high T cells. In regard to this clonotype: Its recognized antigen is unknown. No qualities accompany the bases; no much larger clone lies one base away.

Receptors were amplified or captured by 5' RACE. The sequencer listed for this sample is Illumina HiSeq 2500. A second PCR of roughly 7 to 11 cycles was performed with a sample-barcoded 5' primer and a J-beta primer mix. Each TCR beta cDNA molecule received a unique molecular identifier from a template-switch 5' adaptor carrying 12 random nucleotides. At least 3 million CDR3-containing paired-end reads were obtained from each sample. First-strand cDNA was synthesized from all RNA with the Mint cDNA synthesis kit, primed by a TRBC-specific oligonucleotide. All cDNA was treated with uracil-DNA glycosylase and then went through a first 18-cycle PCR with the universal primers M1SS and BC2_uni_R. The original methods were these. Each sample was normalized by randomly selecting 1 million high-quality reads, each carrying a distinct molecular identifier. Reads sharing molecular identifiers were discarded rather than binned into consensus sequences. MiTCR, with a Q25 quality threshold and the strictest error-elimination algorithm, was used for CDR3 identification, clonotype clustering and error correction. Lower-bound total TCR beta diversity was estimated with a nonparametric unseen species model using Euler transformation. TCRdb cleaned the public reads at Q25 with fastp, built clones with MiXCR and kept in-frame beta chains. Each record represents a unique CDR3 protein, reported with the most common genes and DNA among its rows. For this entry, the V and J calls and clone size follow TCRdb and not the study's own pipeline. The sample table records some 640,000 distinct CDR3 sequences; 49% of these occur just once. The ten most abundant clones make up under 35% of the sample.

Broader findings and caveats from the paper: Estimates of total diversity from one million sequenced T cells were regarded as lower bounds and underestimates. Conclusive comparison of naive and antigen-experienced compartments was prevented by the profiling of bulk unsorted PBMCs. Compared with the aged group, the long-lived group had more naive CD4+ T cells, fewer expanded clones and increased TCR diversity, a pattern suggesting age selection. Observed TCR beta diversity correlated strongly with the percentage of naive T cells measured by flow cytometry. Observed TCR beta diversity per million T cells fell roughly linearly with age, and a significant reduction was already apparent by age around 40. Because the CMV infection status of the donors was unknown, age-related changes in expanded clonotypes may potentially have been confounded.

Sequenced input: blood. The origin of this receptor is a woman aged 55 to 70 in good health.

The nucleotide sequence reads TGTGCCAGCAGACTGGGACAGCCTTATGGCTACACCTTC. This encodes CASRLGQPYGYTF. This sequence uses TRBV2 and TRBJ1-2; TRBD1 lines up with 7 middle nucleotides. The CDR3, from cysteine to phenylalanine, totals 13 residues. Of the read, only the CDR3 DNA is kept; its 39 bases are in frame from base 1. The germline V gene encodes CDR1 SNHLY and CDR2 FYNNEI. Here V drops 6 bases and J drops 5 bases, and the junction holds 6 bases not matched to any gene.